The entry below describes one TCR beta chain. TCRdb's table, derived via immunoSEQ multiplex PCR, lists solely in-frame clones and lacks some. The repertoire has over 200,000 clones, 92% of them found once; the top ten carry more than 0.95%. These data originate in a study of blood T cell repertoires in COVID-19. This TCR was recovered from a man in his thirties or forties with acute or convalescent COVID-19. Specimen: peripheral blood.

The DNA for the CDR3 is TGTGCCAGAGTAGTAGAGGACACAGCCTACACAGATACGCAGTATTTT. Residues: CARVVEDTAYTDTQYF. The V gene is TRBV19, the J gene TRBJ2-3; TRBD1 is a possible D gene (5 bases). Germline V CDR1 and CDR2: LNHDA, SQIVND (reference sequence). V lost 9 bases and J 2 bases, leaving 21 bases between the germline ends. CDR3 length: 16 residues.